The rows below give T cell receptor beta chains drawn from one sample of a study of blood T cell repertoires in COVID-19. TCRdb keeps only in-frame clones here, not all; method: immunoSEQ multiplex PCR. The data hold about 280,000 clones, with about 90% observed a single time. Sample: PBMCs or T cells enriched from blood (not recorded which). The receptors come from a woman under 40 with acute COVID-19. CDR3s include the opening cysteine and the closing phenylalanine or tryptophan. The D gene is left open where the match is weak. Size is stated for part of the rows, as once, few or many counts, or as a class when the clone is expanded.

D: TRBD1
J: TRBJ1-5
size: -
V: TRBV2
CDR3: CASKREGGQPQHF
DNA: TGTGCCAGCAAAAGAGAAGGGGGCCAGCCCCAGCATTTT

D: TRBD2
J: TRBJ2-5
size: few
V: TRBV11-2
CDR3: CASSLGAGGSFETQYF
DNA: TGTGCCAGCAGCTTAGGCGCGGGAGGTAGTTTCGAGACCCAGTACTTC

D: -
J: TRBJ1-2
size: -
V: TRBV29-1
CDR3: CSVGRVPARDGYTF
DNA: TGCAGCGTTGGCAGGGTGCCCGCCCGGGATGGCTACACCTTC

D: -
J: TRBJ1-5
size: -
V: TRBV4-3
CDR3: CASSQERRNQPQHF
DNA: TGCGCCAGCAGCCAAGAAAGGAGGAATCAGCCCCAGCATTTT

D: -
J: TRBJ1-5
size: -
V: TRBV4-1
CDR3: CASSQETGNQPQHF
DNA: TGCGCCAGCAGCCAAGAAACGGGCAATCAGCCCCAGCATTTT

D: -
J: TRBJ2-1
size: -
V: TRBV18
CDR3: CASSPIGVLYNEQFF
DNA: TGTGCCAGCTCACCAATAGGAGTGCTCTACAATGAGCAGTTCTTC

D: -
J: TRBJ1-4
size: -
V: TRBV12-3/TRBV12-4
CDR3: CASSLHLEKLFF
DNA: TGTGCCAGCAGTTTACACTTGGAAAAACTGTTTTTT

D: TRBD2
J: TRBJ2-3
size: -
V: TRBV19
CDR3: CASKPTKPGLAGTSTDTQYF
DNA: TGTGCCAGTAAACCGACAAAACCGGGACTAGCGGGCACTAGCACAGATACGCAGTATTTT

D: -
J: TRBJ2-1
size: once
V: TRBV7-9
CDR3: CASSLDGRRSEQFF
DNA: TGTGCCAGCAGCTTAGACGGACGGAGGAGTGAGCAGTTCTTC

D: TRBD1
J: TRBJ1-2
size: few
V: TRBV28
CDR3: CASRSAGQNNYGYTF
DNA: TGTGCCAGCAGGTCGGCGGGACAGAATAACTATGGCTACACCTTC

D: -
J: TRBJ2-7
size: -
V: TRBV7-7
CDR3: CASSPGPGELYEQYF
DNA: TGTGCTAGCAGCCCTGGTCCCGGGGAGCTCTACGAGCAGTACTTC

D: -
J: TRBJ2-3
size: -
V: TRBV6-4
CDR3: CASSAGLWDTQYF
DNA: TGTGCCAGCAGTGCGGGTCTTTGGGATACGCAGTATTTT

D: TRBD2
J: TRBJ2-7
size: -
V: TRBV11-2
CDR3: CASSLGTGGRESYEQYF
DNA: TGTGCCAGCAGCTTAGGGACCGGCGGGAGGGAAAGCTACGAGCAGTACTTC

D: TRBD2
J: TRBJ2-7
size: -
V: TRBV28
CDR3: CASSPNVGIAGSYEQYF
DNA: TGTGCCAGCAGTCCGAACGTGGGAATAGCGGGAAGCTACGAGCAGTACTTC

D: -
J: TRBJ2-3
size: -
V: TRBV5-1
CDR3: CASSKGQNTDTQYF
DNA: TGCGCCAGCAGCAAAGGACAGAACACAGATACGCAGTATTTT

D: -
J: TRBJ1-6
size: once
V: TRBV28
CDR3: CASGGAADSPLHF
DNA: TGTGCCAGCGGGGGGGCTGCGGATTCACCCCTCCACTTT

D: TRBD2
J: TRBJ2-3
size: -
V: TRBV2
CDR3: CASDQLAGASDTQYF
DNA: TGTGCCAGCGACCAGCTAGCGGGAGCTTCAGATACGCAGTATTTT

D: -
J: TRBJ1-5
size: -
V: TRBV28
CDR3: CASRRGGSNQPQHF
DNA: TGTGCCAGCAGGCGGGGTGGAAGCAATCAGCCCCAGCATTTT

D: -
J: TRBJ1-6
size: many
V: TRBV2
CDR3: CASTGGANSPLHF
DNA: TGTGCCAGCACGGGTGGGGCTAATTCACCCCTCCACTTT

D: TRBD1
J: TRBJ1-2
size: -
V: TRBV29-1
CDR3: CSVEGTGDGYTF
DNA: TGCAGCGTTGAAGGGACAGGGGATGGCTACACCTTC

D: -
J: TRBJ1-5
size: -
V: TRBV11-1
CDR3: CASSLSNQQPQHF
DNA: TGTGCCAGCAGCTTATCCAATCAACAGCCCCAGCATTTT

D: -
J: TRBJ2-1
size: -
V: TRBV6-4
CDR3: CASSERSGSYNEQFF
DNA: TGTGCCAGCAGTGAGAGGTCGGGCTCCTACAATGAGCAGTTCTTC

D: -
J: TRBJ2-7
size: -
V: TRBV7-9
CDR3: CASSLEGGLTYEQYF
DNA: TGTGCCAGCAGCTTAGAAGGGGGACTAACCTACGAGCAGTACTTC

D: TRBD1
J: TRBJ2-5
size: -
V: TRBV7-8
CDR3: CASSEMTGGQETQYF
DNA: TGTGCCAGCAGCGAAATGACAGGGGGACAAGAGACCCAGTACTTC

D: -
J: TRBJ2-1
size: -
V: TRBV19
CDR3: CASGRSGMEVYNEQFF
DNA: TGTGCCTCCGGGCGGTCTGGTATGGAGGTCTACAATGAGCAGTTCTTC

D: TRBD1
J: TRBJ2-3
size: once
V: TRBV14
CDR3: CASSQFRQGPPVTDTQYF
DNA: TGTGCCAGCAGCCAATTCAGACAGGGGCCGCCAGTGACAGATACGCAGTATTTT

D: -
J: TRBJ2-1
size: -
V: TRBV7-8
CDR3: CASSLGLAYNEQFF
DNA: TGTGCCAGCAGCTTAGGGCTAGCGTACAATGAGCAGTTCTTC

D: TRBD1
J: TRBJ1-2
size: -
V: TRBV19
CDR3: CASSISGGQGDGYTF
DNA: TGTGCCAGTAGTATAAGCGGAGGACAGGGAGACGGCTACACCTTC

D: -
J: TRBJ1-1
size: -
V: TRBV7-2
CDR3: CATQSGGLLNYNTEAFF
DNA: TGTGCCACCCAGAGTGGGGGCCTTCTTAACTATAACACTGAAGCTTTCTTT